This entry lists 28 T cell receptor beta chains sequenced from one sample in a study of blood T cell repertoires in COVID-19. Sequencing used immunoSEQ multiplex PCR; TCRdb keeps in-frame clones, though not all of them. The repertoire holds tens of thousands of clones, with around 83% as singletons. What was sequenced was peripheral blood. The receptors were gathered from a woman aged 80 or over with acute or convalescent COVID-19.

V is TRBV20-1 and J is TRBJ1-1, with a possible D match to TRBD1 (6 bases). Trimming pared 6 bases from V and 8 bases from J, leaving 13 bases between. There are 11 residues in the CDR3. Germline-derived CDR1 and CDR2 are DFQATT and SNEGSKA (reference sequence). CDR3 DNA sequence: TGCAGTGCCAACCTCAGGGGCGAAGCTTTCTTT. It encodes CSANLRGEAFF.

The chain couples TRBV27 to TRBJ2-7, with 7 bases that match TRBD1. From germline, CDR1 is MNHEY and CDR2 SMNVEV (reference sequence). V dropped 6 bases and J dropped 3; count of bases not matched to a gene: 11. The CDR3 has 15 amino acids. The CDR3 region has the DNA TGTGCCAGCAGGATGCAAAGGGACAGCCTCTACGAGCAGTACTTC. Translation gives CASRMQRDSLYEQYF.

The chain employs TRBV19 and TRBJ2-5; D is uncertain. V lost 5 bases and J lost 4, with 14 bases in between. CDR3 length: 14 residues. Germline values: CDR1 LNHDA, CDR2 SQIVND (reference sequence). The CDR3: CASSPTAVGETQYF. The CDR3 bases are TGTGCCAGTAGTCCCACCGCGGTCGGAGAGACCCAGTACTTC.

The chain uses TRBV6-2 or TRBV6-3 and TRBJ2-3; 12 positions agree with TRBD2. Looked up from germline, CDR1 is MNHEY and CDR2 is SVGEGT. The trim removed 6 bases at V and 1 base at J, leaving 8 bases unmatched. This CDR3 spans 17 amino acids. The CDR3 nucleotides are TGTGCCAGCAGCCCCAGACTAGCGGGGGACGGCACAGATACGCAGTATTTT. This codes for CASSPRLAGDGTDTQYF.

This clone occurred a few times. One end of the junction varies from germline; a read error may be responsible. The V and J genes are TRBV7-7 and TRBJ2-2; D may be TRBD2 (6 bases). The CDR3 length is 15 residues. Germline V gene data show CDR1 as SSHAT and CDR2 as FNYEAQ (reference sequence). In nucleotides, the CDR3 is TGTGCTAGCAGCTTAATGGAGGGCGCAGCCGGGGAGCTGTTTTTT. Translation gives CASSLMEGAAGELFF. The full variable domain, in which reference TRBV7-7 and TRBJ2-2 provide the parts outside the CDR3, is GAGVSQSPRYKVTKRGQDVTLRCDPISSHATLYWYQQALGQGPEFLTYFNYEAQPDKSGLPSDRFSAERPEGSISTLTIQRTEQRDSAMYRCASSLMEGAAGELFFGEGSRLTVL.

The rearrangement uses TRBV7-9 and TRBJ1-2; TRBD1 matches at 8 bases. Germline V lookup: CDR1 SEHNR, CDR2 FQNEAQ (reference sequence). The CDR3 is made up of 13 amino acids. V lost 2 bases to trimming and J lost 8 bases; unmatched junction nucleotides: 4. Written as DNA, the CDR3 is TGTGCCAGCAGCTTAAATACAGGGGGAGGCTACACCTTC. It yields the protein CASSLNTGGGYTF.

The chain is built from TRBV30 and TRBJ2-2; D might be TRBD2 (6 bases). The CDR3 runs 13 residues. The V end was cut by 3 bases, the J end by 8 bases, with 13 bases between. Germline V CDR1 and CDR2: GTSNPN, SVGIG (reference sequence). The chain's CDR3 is CAWSARGGGELFF. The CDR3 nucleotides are TGTGCCTGGAGCGCACGGGGAGGAGGGGAGCTGTTTTTT.

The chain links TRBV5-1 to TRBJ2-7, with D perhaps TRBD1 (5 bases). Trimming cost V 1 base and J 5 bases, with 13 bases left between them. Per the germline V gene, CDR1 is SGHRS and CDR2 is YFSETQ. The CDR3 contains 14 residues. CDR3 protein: CASSLTARVNEQYF. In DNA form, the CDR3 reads TGCGCCAGCAGCTTGACTGCCAGGGTAAACGAGCAGTACTTC. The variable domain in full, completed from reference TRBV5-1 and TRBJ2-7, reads KAGVTQTPRYLIKTRGQQVTLSCSPISGHRSVSWYQQTPGQGLQFLFEYFSETQRNKGNFPGRFSGRQFSNSRSEMNVSTLELGDSALYLCASSLTARVNEQYFGPGTRLTVT.

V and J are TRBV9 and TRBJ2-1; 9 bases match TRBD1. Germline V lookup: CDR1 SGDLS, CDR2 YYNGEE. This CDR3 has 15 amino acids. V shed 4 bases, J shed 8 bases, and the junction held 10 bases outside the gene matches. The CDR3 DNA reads TGTGCCAGCAGCCCCGACAGGGGGAACCGGTATGAGCAGTTCTTC. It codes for CASSPDRGNRYEQFF.

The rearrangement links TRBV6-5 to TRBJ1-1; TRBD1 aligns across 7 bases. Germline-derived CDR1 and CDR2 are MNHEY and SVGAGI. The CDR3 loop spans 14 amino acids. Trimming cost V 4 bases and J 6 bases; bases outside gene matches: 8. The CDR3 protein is CASSSDRHNAEAFF. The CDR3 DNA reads TGTGCCAGCAGTTCGGACAGGCACAACGCTGAAGCTTTCTTT.

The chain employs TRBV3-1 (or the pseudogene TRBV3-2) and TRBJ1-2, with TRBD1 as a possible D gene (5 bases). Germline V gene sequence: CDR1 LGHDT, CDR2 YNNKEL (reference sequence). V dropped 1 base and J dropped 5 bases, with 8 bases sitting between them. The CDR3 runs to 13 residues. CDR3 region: CASSQVDRYGYTF. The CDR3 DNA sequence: TGTGCCAGCAGCCAAGTCGACAGATATGGCTACACCTTC.

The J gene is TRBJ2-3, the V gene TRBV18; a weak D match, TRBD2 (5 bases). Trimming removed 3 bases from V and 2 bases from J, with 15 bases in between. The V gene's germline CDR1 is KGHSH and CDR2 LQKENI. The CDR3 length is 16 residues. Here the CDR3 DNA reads TGTGCCAGCTCACCTCCGGGAACGCGGGCCACAGATACGCAGTATTTT. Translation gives CASSPPGTRATDTQYF.

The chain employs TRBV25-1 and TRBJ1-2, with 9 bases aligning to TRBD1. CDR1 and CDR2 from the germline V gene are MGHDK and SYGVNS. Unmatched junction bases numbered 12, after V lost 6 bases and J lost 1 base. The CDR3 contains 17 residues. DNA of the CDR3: TGTGCCAGCAGCCGCGCTGGGGGACAGGGAGGTAACTATGGCTACACCTTC. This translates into CASSRAGGQGGNYGYTF.

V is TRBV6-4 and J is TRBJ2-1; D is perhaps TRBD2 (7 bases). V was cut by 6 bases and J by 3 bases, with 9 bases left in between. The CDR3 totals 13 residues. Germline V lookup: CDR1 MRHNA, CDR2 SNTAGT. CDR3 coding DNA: TGTGCCAGCAGCGGGGGGCGCTACAATGAGCAGTTCTTC. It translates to CASSGGRYNEQFF.

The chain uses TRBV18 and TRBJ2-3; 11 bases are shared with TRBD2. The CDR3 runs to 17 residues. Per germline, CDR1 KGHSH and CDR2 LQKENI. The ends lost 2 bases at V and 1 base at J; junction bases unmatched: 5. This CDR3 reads CASSPRTLAGGTDTQYF. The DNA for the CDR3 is TGTGCCAGCTCACCAAGAACACTAGCGGGGGGCACAGATACGCAGTATTTT.

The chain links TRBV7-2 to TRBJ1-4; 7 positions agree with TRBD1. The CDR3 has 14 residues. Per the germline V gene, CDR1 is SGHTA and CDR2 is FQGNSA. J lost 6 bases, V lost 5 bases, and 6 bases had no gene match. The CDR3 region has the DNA TGTGCCAGCAGCCTAGGGGGCCGCGATGAAAAACTGTTTTTT. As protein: CASSLGGRDEKLFF.

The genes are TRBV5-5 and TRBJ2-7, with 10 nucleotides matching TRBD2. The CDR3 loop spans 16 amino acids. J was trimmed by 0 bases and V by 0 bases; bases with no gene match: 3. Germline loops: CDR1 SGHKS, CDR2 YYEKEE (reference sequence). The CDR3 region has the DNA TGTGCCAGCAGCTTGGGTCTAGCGGGGGCCTCCTACGAGCAGTACTTC. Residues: CASSLGLAGASYEQYF.

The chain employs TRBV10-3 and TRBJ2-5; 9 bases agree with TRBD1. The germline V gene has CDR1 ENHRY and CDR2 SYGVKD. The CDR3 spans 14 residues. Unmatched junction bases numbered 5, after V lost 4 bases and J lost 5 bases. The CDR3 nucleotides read TGTGCCATCAGTGCCGGGACAGGGCTGGAGACCCAGTACTTC. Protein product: CAISAGTGLETQYF.

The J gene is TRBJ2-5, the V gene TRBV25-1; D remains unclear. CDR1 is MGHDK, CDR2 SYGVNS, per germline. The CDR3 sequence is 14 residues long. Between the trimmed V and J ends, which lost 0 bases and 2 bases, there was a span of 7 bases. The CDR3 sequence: CASSEYGGQETQYF. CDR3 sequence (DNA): TGTGCCAGCAGTGAATATGGCGGACAAGAGACCCAGTACTTC.

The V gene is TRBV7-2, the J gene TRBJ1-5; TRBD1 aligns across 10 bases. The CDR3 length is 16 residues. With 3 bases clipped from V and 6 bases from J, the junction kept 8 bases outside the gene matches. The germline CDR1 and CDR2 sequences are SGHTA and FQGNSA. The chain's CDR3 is CASSLTGGTGSQPQHF. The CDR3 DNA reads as TGTGCCAGCAGCTTGACAGGGGGCACGGGGAGTCAGCCCCAGCATTTT.

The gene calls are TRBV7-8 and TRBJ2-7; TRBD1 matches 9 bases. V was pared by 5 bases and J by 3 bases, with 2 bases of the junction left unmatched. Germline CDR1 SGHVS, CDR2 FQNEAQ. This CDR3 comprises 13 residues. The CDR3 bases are TGTGCCAGCAGCGAGGACAGGGGCTACGAGCAGTACTTC. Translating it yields CASSEDRGYEQYF.

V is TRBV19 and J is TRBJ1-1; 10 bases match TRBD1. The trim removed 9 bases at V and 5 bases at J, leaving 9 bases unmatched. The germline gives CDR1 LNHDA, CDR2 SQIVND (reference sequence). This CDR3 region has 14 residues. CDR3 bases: TGTGCCAGCTGGCTGGGACAGGGGTTAACTGAAGCTTTCTTT. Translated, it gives CASWLGQGLTEAFF.

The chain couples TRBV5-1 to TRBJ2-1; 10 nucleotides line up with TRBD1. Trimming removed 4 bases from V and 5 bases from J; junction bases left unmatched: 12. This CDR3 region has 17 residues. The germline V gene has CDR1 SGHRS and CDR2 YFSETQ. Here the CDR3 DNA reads TGCGCCAGCAGCGGACGGGACAGGGGTTCGGGGAACAATGAGCAGTTCTTC. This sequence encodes CASSGRDRGSGNNEQFF.

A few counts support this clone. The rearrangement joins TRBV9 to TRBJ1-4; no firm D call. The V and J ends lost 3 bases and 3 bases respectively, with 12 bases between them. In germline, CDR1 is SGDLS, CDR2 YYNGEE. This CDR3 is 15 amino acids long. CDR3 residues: CASSASGRPNEKLFF. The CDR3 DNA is TGTGCCAGCAGCGCGAGCGGACGCCCTAATGAAAAACTGTTTTTT.

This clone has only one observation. CDR3 region: CASSLVTGGGEKLFF. CDR3 sequence (DNA): TGTGCCAGCAGCTTGGTGACAGGCGGCGGTGAAAAACTGTTTTTT. The chain uses TRBV5-6 and TRBJ1-4; maybe TRBD1 (6 bases). This CDR3 comprises 15 residues. Germline V gene lookup returns CDR1 SGHDT and CDR2 YYEEEE. The V gene lost 0 bases and the J gene lost 7 bases, with 13 bases spanning the gap. The variable domain in full, completed from reference TRBV5-6 and TRBJ1-4, reads DAGVTQSPTHLIKTRGQQVTLRCSPKSGHDTVSWYQQALGQGPQFIFQYYEEEERQRGNFPDRFSGHQFPNYSSELNVNALLLGDSALYLCASSLVTGGGEKLFFGSGTQLSVL.

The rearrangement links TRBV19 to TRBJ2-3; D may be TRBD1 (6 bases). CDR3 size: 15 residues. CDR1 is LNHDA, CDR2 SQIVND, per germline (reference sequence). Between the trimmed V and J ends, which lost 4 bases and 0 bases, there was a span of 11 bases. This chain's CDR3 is CASSTKGVSTDTQYF. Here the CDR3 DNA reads TGTGCCAGTAGTACCAAGGGGGTTAGCACAGATACGCAGTATTTT.

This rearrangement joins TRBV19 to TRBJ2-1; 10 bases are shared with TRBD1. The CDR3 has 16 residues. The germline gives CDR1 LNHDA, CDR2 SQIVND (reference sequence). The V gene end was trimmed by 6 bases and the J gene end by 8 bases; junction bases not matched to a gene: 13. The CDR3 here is CASSGKDRGRAYEQFF. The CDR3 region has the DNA TGTGCCAGTAGCGGAAAAGACAGGGGGCGCGCCTATGAGCAGTTCTTC.

The CDR3 sequence is CASSYSGTVSRPQHF. CDR3 nucleotides: TGTGCCAGCAGTTACTCAGGTACAGTTTCGCGGCCCCAGCATTTT. V usage is TRBV6-2 or TRBV6-3 and J usage is TRBJ1-5; D is unresolved. CDR1 is MNHEY, CDR2 SVGEGT, per germline. Between the trimmed V and J ends, which lost 0 bases and 9 bases, there was a span of 15 bases. This CDR3 contains 15 residues.